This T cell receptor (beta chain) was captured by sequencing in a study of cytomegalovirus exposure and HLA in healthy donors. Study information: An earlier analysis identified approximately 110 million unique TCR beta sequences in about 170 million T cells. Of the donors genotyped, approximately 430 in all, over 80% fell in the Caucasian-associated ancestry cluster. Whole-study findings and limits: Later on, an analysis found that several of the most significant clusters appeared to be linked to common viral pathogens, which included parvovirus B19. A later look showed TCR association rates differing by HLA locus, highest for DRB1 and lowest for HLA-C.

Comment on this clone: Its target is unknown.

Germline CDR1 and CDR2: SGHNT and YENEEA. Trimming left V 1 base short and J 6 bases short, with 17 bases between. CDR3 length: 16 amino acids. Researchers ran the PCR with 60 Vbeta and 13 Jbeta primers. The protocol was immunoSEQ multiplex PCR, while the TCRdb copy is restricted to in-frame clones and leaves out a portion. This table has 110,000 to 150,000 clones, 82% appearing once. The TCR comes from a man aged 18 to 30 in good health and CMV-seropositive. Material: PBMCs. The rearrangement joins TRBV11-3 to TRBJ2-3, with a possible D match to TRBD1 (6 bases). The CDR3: CASSLGYRDIRDTQYF. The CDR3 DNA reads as TGTGCCAGCAGCTTAGGTTACCGGGACATTCGGGATACGCAGTATTTT.